The rows below give T cell receptor beta chains drawn from one sample of a study of long-term antiretroviral therapy in people with HIV. Data came from immunoSEQ multiplex PCR; TCRdb stores just in-frame clones and leaves some out. Of around 39,000 clones in the sample, roughly four fifths were seen once. The sample consisted of unsorted PBMCs, taken 1 year after starting antiretroviral therapy. Every receptor here comes from a man younger than 35 with HIV. Each CDR3 is given without its conserved first and last residue. The order of the fields is V gene, CDR3 length, CDR3 protein.

TRBV6-5 10 ASSPGGSAAF
TRBV7-9 13 ASSPQGRGDQPQH
TRBV9 10 ASSFSQGEQF
TRBV5-4 16 ASSSDPPGTGRTGELF
TRBV18 14 ASSPQTAASNQPQH
TRBV2 12 ASSRGQSNQPQH
TRBV28 10 ASSLGEGVAF
TRBV11-3 10 ASAGMNTEAF
TRBV19 13 ASSISDVPLNEQF
TRBV5-6 13 ASSPTGLTRYEQY
TRBV9 12 ASSPGGPTGELF
TRBV4-1 13 ASSQKLGDAGELF
TRBV2 13 ASSTNDRGRTEAF
TRBV28 13 ASSSPDRAIYEQY
TRBV19 13 ASSNPRFRGETQY
TRBV7-9 12 ASSLVSENQPQH
TRBV14 13 ASSQGDSIGYGYT
TRBV4-1 15 ASSLSRTSGPTDTQY
TRBV4-3 14 ASSQVESSPGNEQF
TRBV21-1 16 ASSKVGRAGFSYNEQF
TRBV7-6 14 ASSLEGDRPNTEAF
TRBV7-9 12 ASSPRGGGNIQY
TRBV5-6 12 ASSTGTAYYGYT
TRBV9 13 ASSVGLAGVETQY
TRBV9 15 ASSPRSPSGGRVEQY
TRBV28 17 ASRNLRDRGLGNNQPQH
TRBV27 12 ASSLEGGTDTQY
TRBV6-5 14 ASSYSSLGKDYGYT
TRBV19 11 ASSLERSTEAF
TRBV27 9 ASRIGAEQY
TRBV6-1 11 ASSGTGGGEQY
TRBV4-1 15 ASSQGAGDHMNTEAF
TRBV7-8 14 ASSLGTVERGTEAF
TRBV6-6 10 ASSRPYNEQF
TRBV21-1 12 ASSNAGAYTEAF
TRBV27 12 ASRISGGSTEAF
TRBV18 16 ASSPRRVGIGGANVLT
TRBV28 12 ASSELWISYEQY
TRBV27 13 ASSSPTSGSDEQF
TRBV2 12 ASRVSGGSYEQY
TRBV5-1 12 ASSLGGAKNIQY
TRBV6-5 10 ASWREGGELF